This T cell receptor (beta chain) was profiled in a study of blood T cell repertoires in COVID-19. At the level of the study: Specimens from acute and convalescent COVID-19 originated in the United States, Italy and Spain.

The V and J ends lost 2 bases and 0 bases respectively, with 6 bases between them. Germline V gives CDR1 SEHNR, CDR2 FQNEAQ (reference sequence). The CDR3 has 14 amino acids. Source study methods: Researchers report that nucleated cell counts were estimated from reference gene primer amplification. Sequencing used immunoSEQ multiplex PCR; TCRdb keeps in-frame clones, though not all of them. Clone size and the V and J calls come from that table; the DNA yielded D and trimming. The data hold around 120,000 clones, with roughly nine tenths observed a single time. This TCR was sampled from a man aged 50 or older with active COVID-19. The gene calls are TRBV7-9 and TRBJ2-3; D call uncertain. Source material: peripheral blood. The CDR3 here is CASSLSTSTDTQYF. CDR3 nucleotide sequence: TGTGCCAGCAGCTTAAGTACTAGCACAGATACGCAGTATTTT.